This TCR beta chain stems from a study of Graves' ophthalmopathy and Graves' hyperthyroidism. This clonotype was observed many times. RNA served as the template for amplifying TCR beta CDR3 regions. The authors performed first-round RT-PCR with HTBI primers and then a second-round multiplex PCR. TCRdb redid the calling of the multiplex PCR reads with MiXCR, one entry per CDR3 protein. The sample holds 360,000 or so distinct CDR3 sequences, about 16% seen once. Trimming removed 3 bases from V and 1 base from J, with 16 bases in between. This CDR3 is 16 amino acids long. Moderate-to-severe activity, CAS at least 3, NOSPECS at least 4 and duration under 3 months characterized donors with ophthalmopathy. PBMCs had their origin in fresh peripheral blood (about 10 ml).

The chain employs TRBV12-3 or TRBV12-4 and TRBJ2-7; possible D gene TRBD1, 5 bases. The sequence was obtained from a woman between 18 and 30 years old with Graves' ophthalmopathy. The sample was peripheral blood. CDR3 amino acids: CASSFGGREGSYEQYF. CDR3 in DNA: TGTGCCAGCAGTTTTGGCGGCAGGGAAGGGTCCTACGAGCAGTACTTC.